One and the same sample provided the 9 T cell receptor beta chains below, sequenced in a study of blood T cells in healthy people across ages. A second PCR of 7 to 11 cycles used a sample-barcoded 5' primer and a J-beta primer mix. Via MiXCR, TCRdb re-called the 5' RACE reads, giving one row per CDR3 protein. Of fewer than 700,000 distinct CDR3 sequences listed, 40% to 50% are singletons. Input material: blood. These TCRs come from a man of 80 years or more in good health.

The gene calls are TRBV24-1 and TRBJ2-1; D might be TRBD1 (6 bases). From germline, CDR1 is KGHDR and CDR2 SFDVKD. Trimming took 5 bases from V and 10 from J, leaving 14 bases between them. CDR3 size: 13 residues. The CDR3 here is CATSVPPDREQFF. The CDR3 DNA reads TGTGCCACCAGTGTACCCCCTGACAGGGAGCAGTTCTTC.

This clonotype appeared many times. The rearrangement uses TRBV6-5 and TRBJ2-5; 8 bases fit TRBD1. V gave up 6 bases and J gave up 0 bases; unmatched junction bases: 3. Germline CDR1 MNHEY, CDR2 SVGAGI. The CDR3 is made up of 14 amino acids. The CDR3 nucleotides are TGTGCCAGCAGCCGGACAGGGTACCAAGAGACCCAGTACTTC. It codes for CASSRTGYQETQYF.

The rearrangement links TRBV24-1 to TRBJ2-2, with D perhaps given as TRBD1 or TRBD2 (5 bases each). The V gene lost 3 bases and the J gene lost 2 bases, with 12 bases spanning the gap. CDR3 size: 16 residues. The germline V gene encodes CDR1 KGHDR and CDR2 SFDVKD. CDR3 bases: TGTGCCACCAGTGATCCAATCCGGGACAACACCGGGGAGCTGTTTTTT. Its translation is CATSDPIRDNTGELFF.

This clonotype was detected many times. The genes are TRBV12-3 or TRBV12-4 and TRBJ1-5, with TRBD1 identical over 10 bases. J gave up 6 bases and V 6 bases, and 8 bases lay outside the gene matches. This CDR3 has 15 residues. CDR3 residues: CASSPLDRGAQPQHF. The CDR3 coding sequence is TGTGCCAGCAGCCCGTTGGACAGGGGGGCTCAGCCCCAGCATTTT.

The chain recombines TRBV7-2 with TRBJ2-3, with TRBD2 matching over 7 bases. The CDR3 spans 15 residues. Germline assignment: CDR1 SGHTA and CDR2 FQGNSA. The V and J ends lost 2 bases and 3 bases, in that order; junction bases with no gene match: 5. The CDR3 bases are TGTGCCAGCAGCTTAAGGGCTAGCGGTACAGATACGCAGTATTTT. Translated, it gives CASSLRASGTDTQYF.

The chain has TRBV5-1 and TRBJ2-5, with TRBD1 matching over 8 bases. The CDR3 covers 16 residues. Trimming removed 2 bases from V and 2 bases from J; junction bases left unmatched: 8. Looked up from germline, CDR1 is SGHRS and CDR2 is YFSETQ. The CDR3 reads CASSFGTGFGQETQYF. Written as DNA, the CDR3 is TGCGCCAGCAGCTTCGGGACAGGCTTCGGGCAAGAGACCCAGTACTTC.

Only a few counts were recorded for this clonotype. The chain has TRBV7-6 and TRBJ2-3; 7 bases are a match to TRBD2. CDR1 and CDR2 from the germline V gene are SGHVS and FNYEAQ. CDR3 length equals 14 residues. J lost 2 bases, V lost 3 bases, and 2 bases had no gene match. The CDR3 region has the DNA TGTGCCAGCAGCTTCCGACTAGCCACAGATACGCAGTATTTT. Translated, it gives CASSFRLATDTQYF.

Many counts were recorded for this clonotype. V usage is TRBV6-6 and J usage is TRBJ1-2, with TRBD1 as a possible D gene (6 bases). CDR3 length equals 15 residues. Germline CDR1 is MNHNY and CDR2 is SVGAGI (reference sequence). The V end lost 6 bases, the J end lost 6 bases, and 20 bases lay between the germline ends. This CDR3 reads CASSYHRVRSNGYTF. As DNA, the CDR3 is TGTGCCAGCAGCTACCACAGGGTTAGGTCAAATGGCTACACCTTC.

The chain recombines TRBV12-3 or TRBV12-4 with TRBJ1-2; unclear D gene. The CDR3 covers 16 residues. Trimming stripped 4 bases from V and 0 bases from J, with 15 bases between. The CDR3 region has the DNA TGTGCCAGCAGTTCGGTGGGCGGCGCAGCTAACTATGGCTACACCTTC. Translation gives CASSSVGGAANYGYTF.